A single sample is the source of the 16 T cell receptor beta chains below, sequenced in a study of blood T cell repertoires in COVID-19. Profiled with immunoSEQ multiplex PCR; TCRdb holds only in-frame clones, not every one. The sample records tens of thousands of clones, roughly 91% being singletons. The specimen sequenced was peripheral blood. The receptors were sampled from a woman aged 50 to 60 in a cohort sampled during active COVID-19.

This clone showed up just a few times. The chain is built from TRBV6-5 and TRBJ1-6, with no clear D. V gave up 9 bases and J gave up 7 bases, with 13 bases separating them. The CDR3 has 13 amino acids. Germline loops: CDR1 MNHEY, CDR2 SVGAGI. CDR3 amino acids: CASSTDLNSPLHF. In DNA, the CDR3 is TGTGCCAGTTCTACCGATTTGAATTCACCCCTCCACTTT.

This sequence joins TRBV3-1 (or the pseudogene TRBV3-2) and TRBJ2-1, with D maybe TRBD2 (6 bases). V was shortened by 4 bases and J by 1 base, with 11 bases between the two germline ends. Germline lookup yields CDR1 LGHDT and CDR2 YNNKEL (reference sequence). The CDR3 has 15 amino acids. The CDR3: CASSPTRDSYNEQFF. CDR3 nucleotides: TGTGCCAGCAGCCCGACTAGAGATTCCTACAATGAGCAGTTCTTC.

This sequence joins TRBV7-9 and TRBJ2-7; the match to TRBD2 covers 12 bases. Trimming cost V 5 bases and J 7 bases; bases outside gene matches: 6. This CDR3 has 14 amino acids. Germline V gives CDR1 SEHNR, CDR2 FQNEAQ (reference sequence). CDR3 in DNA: TGTGCCAGCAGCCCAAGGACTAGCGGGGAAGAGCAGTACTTC. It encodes CASSPRTSGEEQYF.

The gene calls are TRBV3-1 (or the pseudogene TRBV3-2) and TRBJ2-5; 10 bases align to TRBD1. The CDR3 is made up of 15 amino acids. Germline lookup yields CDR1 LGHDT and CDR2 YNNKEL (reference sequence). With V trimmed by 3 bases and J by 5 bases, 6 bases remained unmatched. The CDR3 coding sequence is TGTGCCAGCAGCCAGCCCCGGACAGGGGGTGAGACCCAGTACTTC. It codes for CASSQPRTGGETQYF.

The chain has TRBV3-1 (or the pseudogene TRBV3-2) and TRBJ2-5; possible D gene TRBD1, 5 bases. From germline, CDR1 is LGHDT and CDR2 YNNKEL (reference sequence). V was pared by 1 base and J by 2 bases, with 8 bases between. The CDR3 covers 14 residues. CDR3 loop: CASSQGGSQETQYF. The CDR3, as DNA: TGTGCCAGCAGCCAAGGGGGCAGTCAAGAGACCCAGTACTTC.

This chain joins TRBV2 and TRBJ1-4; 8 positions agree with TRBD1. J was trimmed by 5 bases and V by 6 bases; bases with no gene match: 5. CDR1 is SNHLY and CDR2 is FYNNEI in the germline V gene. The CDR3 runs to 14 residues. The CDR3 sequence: CASRGRTGNEKLFF. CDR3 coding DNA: TGTGCCAGCAGAGGGCGGACAGGGAATGAAAAACTGTTTTTT.

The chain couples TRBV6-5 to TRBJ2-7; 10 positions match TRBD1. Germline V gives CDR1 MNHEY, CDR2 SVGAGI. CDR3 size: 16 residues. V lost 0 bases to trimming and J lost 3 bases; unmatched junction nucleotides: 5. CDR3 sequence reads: CASSYSMTGGFYEQYF. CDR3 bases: TGTGCCAGCAGTTACTCAATGACAGGGGGCTTCTACGAGCAGTACTTC.

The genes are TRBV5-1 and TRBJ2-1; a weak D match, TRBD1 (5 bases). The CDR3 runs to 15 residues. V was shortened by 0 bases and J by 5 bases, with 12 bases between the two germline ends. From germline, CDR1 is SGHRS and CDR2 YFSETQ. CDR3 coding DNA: TGCGCCAGCAGCTTGGAGTGGGGCAGAGACAATGAGCAGTTCTTC. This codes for CASSLEWGRDNEQFF.

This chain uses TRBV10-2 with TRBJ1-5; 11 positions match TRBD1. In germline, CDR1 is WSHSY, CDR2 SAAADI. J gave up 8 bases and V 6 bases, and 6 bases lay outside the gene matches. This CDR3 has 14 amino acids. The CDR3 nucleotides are TGCGCCAGCAGCCCGGACAGGGGGCGGGAGCCCCAGCATTTT. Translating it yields CASSPDRGREPQHF.

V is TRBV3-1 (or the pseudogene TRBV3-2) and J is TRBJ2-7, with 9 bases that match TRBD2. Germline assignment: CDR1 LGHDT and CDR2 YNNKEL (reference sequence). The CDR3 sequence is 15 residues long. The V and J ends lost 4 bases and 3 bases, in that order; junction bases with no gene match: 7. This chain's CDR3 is CASSPAPSGDYEQYF. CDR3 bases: TGTGCCAGCAGCCCGGCACCTAGCGGGGACTACGAGCAGTACTTC.

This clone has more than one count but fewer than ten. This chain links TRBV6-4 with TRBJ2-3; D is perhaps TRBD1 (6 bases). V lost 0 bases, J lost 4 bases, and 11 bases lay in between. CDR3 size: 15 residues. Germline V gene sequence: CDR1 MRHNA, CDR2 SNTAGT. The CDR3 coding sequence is TGTGCCAGCAGTGACTCGGCAGGGACATCAGATACGCAGTATTTT. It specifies CASSDSAGTSDTQYF.

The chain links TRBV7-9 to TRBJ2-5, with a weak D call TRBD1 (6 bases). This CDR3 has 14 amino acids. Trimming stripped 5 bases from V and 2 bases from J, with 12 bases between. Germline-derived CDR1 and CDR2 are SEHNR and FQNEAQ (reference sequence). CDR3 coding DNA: TGTGCCAGCAGCCAGGGGCCCCCACAAGAGACCCAGTACTTC. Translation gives CASSQGPPQETQYF.

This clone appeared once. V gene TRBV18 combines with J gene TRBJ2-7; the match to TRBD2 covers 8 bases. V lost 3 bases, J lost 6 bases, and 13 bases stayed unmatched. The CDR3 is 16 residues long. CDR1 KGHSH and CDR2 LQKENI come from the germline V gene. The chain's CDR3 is CASSPSASGFQGEQYF. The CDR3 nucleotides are TGTGCCAGCTCACCCTCCGCTAGCGGGTTTCAAGGCGAGCAGTACTTC. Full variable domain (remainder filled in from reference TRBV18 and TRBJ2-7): NAGVMQNPRHLVRRRGQEARLRCSPMKGHSHVYWYRQLPEEGLKFMVYLQKENIIDESGMPKERFSAEFPKEGPSILRIQQVVRGDSAAYFCASSPSASGFQGEQYFGPGTRLTVT.

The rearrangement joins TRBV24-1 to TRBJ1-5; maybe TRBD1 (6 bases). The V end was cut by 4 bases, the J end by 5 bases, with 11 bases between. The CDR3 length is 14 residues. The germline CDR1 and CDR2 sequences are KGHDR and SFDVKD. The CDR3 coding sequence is TGTGCCACCAGTGACGAGGACAGTTATCAGCCCCAGCATTTT. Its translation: CATSDEDSYQPQHF.

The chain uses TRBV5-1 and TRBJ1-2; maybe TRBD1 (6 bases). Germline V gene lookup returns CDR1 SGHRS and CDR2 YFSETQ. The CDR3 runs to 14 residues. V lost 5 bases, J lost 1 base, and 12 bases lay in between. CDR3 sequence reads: CASRQGTLNYGYTF. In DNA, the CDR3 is TGCGCCAGCAGACAGGGCACGCTTAACTATGGCTACACCTTC.

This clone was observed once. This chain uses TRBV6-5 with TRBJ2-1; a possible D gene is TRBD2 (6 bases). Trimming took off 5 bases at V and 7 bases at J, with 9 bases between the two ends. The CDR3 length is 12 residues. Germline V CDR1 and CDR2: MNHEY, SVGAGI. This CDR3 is CASSILANEQFF. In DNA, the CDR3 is TGTGCCAGCAGTATCCTAGCGAATGAGCAGTTCTTC.